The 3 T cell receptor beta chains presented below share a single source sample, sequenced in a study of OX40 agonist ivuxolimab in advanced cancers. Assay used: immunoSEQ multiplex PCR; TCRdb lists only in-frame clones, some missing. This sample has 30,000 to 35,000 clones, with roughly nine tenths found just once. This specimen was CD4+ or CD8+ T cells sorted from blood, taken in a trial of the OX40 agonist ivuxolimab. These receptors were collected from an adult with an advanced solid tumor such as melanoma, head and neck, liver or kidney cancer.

The CDR3 coding sequence is TGTGCCAGCAGCATGACTAGCGACAATGAGCAGTTCTTC. Its translation is CASSMTSDNEQFF. This chain uses TRBV5-5 with TRBJ2-1; 8 nucleotides align to TRBD2. The junction had 2 bases not matched to a gene; V was cut back by 4 bases and J by 5 bases. Per the germline V gene, CDR1 is SGHKS and CDR2 is YYEKEE (reference sequence). The CDR3 length is 13 residues. The variable domain in full, with the rest retrieved from reference TRBV5-5 and TRBJ2-1, is DAGVTQSPTHLIKTRGQQVTLRCSPISGHKSVSWYQQVLGQGPQFIFQYYEKEERGRGNFPDRFSARQFPNYSSELNVNALLLGDSALYLCASSMTSDNEQFFGPGTRLTVL.

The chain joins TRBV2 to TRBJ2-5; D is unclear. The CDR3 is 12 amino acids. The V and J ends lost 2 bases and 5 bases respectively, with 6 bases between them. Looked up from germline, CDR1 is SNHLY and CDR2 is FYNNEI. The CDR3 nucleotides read TGTGCCAGCAGTGAATACTTGGAGACCCAGTACTTC. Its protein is CASSEYLETQYF. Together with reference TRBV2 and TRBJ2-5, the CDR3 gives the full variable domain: EPEVTQTPSHQVTQMGQEVILRCVPISNHLYFYWYRQILGQKVEFLVSFYNNEISEKSEIFDDQFSVERPDGSNFTLKIRSTKLEDSAMYFCASSEYLETQYFGPGTRLLVL.

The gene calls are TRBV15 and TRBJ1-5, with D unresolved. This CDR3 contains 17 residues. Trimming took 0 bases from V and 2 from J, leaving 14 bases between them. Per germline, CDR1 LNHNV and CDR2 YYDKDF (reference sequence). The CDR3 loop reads CATSRDYAGSGNQPQHF. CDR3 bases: TGTGCCACCAGCAGAGATTATGCGGGGAGTGGCAATCAGCCCCAGCATTTT.